This T cell receptor (beta chain) was observed in a study of blood T cell repertoires in COVID-19 (dated by TCRdb to 2020 to 2022). Looking at the study overall: Collaborator samples came from the United States, Italy and Spain and covered acute and convalescent phases of COVID-19. The material from the prospective study consisted of cDNA or gDNA derived from T cells, B-cell-depleted T cells, or PBMCs. Subjects who had been exposed to COVID-19, were actively infected with it, or had recovered from it provided the deeply sampled blood TCRbeta repertoires that made up the dataset. The repertoires were made available in a free public database intended to serve as a resource for research on the immune response to SARS-CoV-2. The samples were drawn from the first 160 participants of the ongoing ImmuneRACE study and from 1,254 subjects provided by 6 global collaborators. The sample metadata nearly always contained a de-identified subject ID, COVID-19 status, age in years and sex. Where available, HLA class I and class II types were obtained from metadata supplied by the sample provider rather than from assay-based typing. The study at large found these results: The quantity of clinical and demographic metadata differed by source and by participant and was supplied without curation.

Whole blood was collected in K2EDTA tubes by collaborating institutions according to the institutions' own protocols. For TCRbeta analysis, collaborators shipped samples in one of three forms: frozen whole blood, isolated PBMCs, or DNA extracted from either of those sample types. TCRbeta CDR3 regions were amplified from genomic DNA by means of the immunoSEQ Assay, a bias-controlled multiplex PCR. As for how the authors treated the data: The number of nucleated cells in each sample was estimated by amplification of reference gene primers within the assay. To quantify the absolute abundance of each unique TCRbeta CDR3 rearrangement, sequence reads were collapsed and filtered. Productive Simpson clonality was computed per sample as the square root of Simpson's diversity index over productive rearrangements. The table comes from immuneACCESS by way of TCRdb, which keeps in-frame sequences with V and J called. Part of the clones is missing from these tables; in studies checked, under half for an unresolved V gene and the rest for unknown reasons. The D gene and trimming were derived from the DNA, and the V and J assignments and clone size from that table. This sample gives 140,000 or so clones in total; more than 75% of them show up just once. Around 8.6% of the sample is held by the ten biggest clonotypes.

Note on this clone: Its antigen remains undetermined. Base-call qualities are not available, and no considerably larger clone is one nucleotide away.

The receptor's source is a woman between 45 and 65 years old with active or convalescent COVID-19. Source material: peripheral blood.

The CDR3 in this case is CASSSRLAGLETQYF. The DNA reads as follows: TGTGCCAGCAGTTCCAGACTAGCGGGACTAGAGACCCAGTACTTC. The chain is made from TRBV28 and TRBJ2-5; 11 central nucleotides agree with TRBD2. At the junction V is shortened by 4 bases and J by 4 bases; bases outside the gene matches: 5. Including cysteine and phenylalanine, the CDR3 has 15 amino acids. The sequence is cut down to CDR3 DNA, 45 bases in frame from base 1. For CDR1 and CDR2, the germline V gene lists MDHEN and SYDVKM.